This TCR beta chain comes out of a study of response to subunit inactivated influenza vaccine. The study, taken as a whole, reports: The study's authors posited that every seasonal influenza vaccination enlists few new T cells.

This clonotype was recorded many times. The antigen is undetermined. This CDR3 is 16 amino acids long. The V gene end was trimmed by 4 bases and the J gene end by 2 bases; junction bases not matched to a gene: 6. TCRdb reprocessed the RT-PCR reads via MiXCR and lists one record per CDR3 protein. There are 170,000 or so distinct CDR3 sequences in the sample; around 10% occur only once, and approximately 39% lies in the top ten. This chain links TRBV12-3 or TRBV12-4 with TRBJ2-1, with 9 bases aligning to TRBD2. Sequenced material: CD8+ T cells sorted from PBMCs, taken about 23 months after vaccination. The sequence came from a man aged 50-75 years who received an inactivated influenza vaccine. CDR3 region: CASSSEGLAPYNEQFF. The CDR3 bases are TGTGCCAGCAGTTCGGAGGGACTAGCCCCCTACAATGAGCAGTTCTTC.